A single TCR beta chain is shown here with its context. Germline V gene data show CDR1 as SEHNR and CDR2 as FQNEAQ (reference sequence). V lost 6 bases to trimming and J lost 8 bases, with 10 bases between them. The CDR3 length is 11 residues. This entry belongs to a study of T cells in localized non-small cell lung cancer. The table came from immunoSEQ multiplex PCR; TCRdb's copy has only in-frame clones and leaves some out. Among 30,000 to 40,000 clones, around 86% were seen once, and the ten largest hold about 6%. The sequence came from a male donor at least 60 years old with stage II lung adenocarcinoma. This chain joins TRBV7-9 and TRBJ1-2; possibly TRBD1 for D (6 bases). This material consisted of peripheral blood mononuclear cells, taken before any cancer treatment. CDR3 coding DNA: TGTGCCAGCAGGAGGGGGTACGGCTACACCTTC. Its translation: CASRRGYGYTF.